Below are 9 T cell receptor beta chains sequenced from a single sample in a study of cytomegalovirus exposure and HLA in healthy donors. PCR used 60 Vbeta primers and 13 Jbeta primers. Clones were sequenced by immunoSEQ multiplex PCR, and TCRdb holds only the in-frame ones, with some missing. The sample includes 120,000 or so clones, about three quarters of them seen just once. Material for sequencing was PBMCs. The receptors originated from a woman between 40 and 50 years old in good health and CMV-seropositive.

The rearrangement joins TRBV5-1 to TRBJ2-2; 7 bases are shared with TRBD1. J was trimmed by 1 base and V by 0 bases; bases with no gene match: 3. Germline V gives CDR1 SGHRS, CDR2 YFSETQ. This CDR3 has 16 amino acids. This CDR3 reads CASSLETGMNTGELFF. The CDR3 DNA reads as TGCGCCAGCAGCTTGGAGACAGGGATGAACACCGGGGAGCTGTTTTTT.

The V call is TRBV19, the J call TRBJ1-6, with 9 positions matching TRBD1. The ends lost 5 bases at V and 10 bases at J; junction bases unmatched: 12. Germline V gene sequence: CDR1 LNHDA, CDR2 SQIVND (reference sequence). The CDR3 runs 16 residues. Here the CDR3 DNA reads TGTGCCAGTAGTGCCGGGACAGGGCCCGGTAGGTCACCCCTCCACTTT. As protein: CASSAGTGPGRSPLHF.

This clone was detected only once. This sequence joins TRBV7-9 and TRBJ2-2; D is perhaps TRBD2 (6 bases). Germline loops: CDR1 SEHNR, CDR2 FQNEAQ (reference sequence). The V gene lost 3 bases and the J gene lost 6 bases, with 14 bases spanning the gap. This CDR3 has 15 amino acids. The CDR3 nucleotides are TGTGCCAGCAGCTTGGCGGAGGGGCGCCCCGGGGAGCTGTTTTTT. Its protein is CASSLAEGRPGELFF.

The chain joins TRBV27 to TRBJ2-3, with 10 nucleotides matching TRBD2. The V segment lost 6 bases and the J segment 3 bases; nucleotides outside the gene matches: 3. The CDR3 spans 14 residues. Germline V gene data show CDR1 as MNHEY and CDR2 as SMNVEV (reference sequence). The CDR3 nucleotides read TGTGCCAGCAGCCGAGCGGGGGGGACAGATACGCAGTATTTT. This gives the protein CASSRAGGTDTQYF.

This clone was recorded a few times. The CDR3 DNA reads as TGTGCCAGTAGTAGGGCAGGGGGCTTGGGTGTCAATCAGCCCCAGCATTTT. Residues: CASSRAGGLGVNQPQHF. V gene TRBV19 combines with J gene TRBJ1-5; 8 bases fit TRBD1. CDR1 LNHDA and CDR2 SQIVND come from the germline V gene (reference sequence). Unmatched junction bases numbered 11, after V lost 4 bases and J lost 3 bases. This CDR3 has 17 residues.

A single count supports this clone. The rearrangement joins TRBV9 to TRBJ2-2, with unresolved D. The CDR3 is 14 residues long. Germline V gives CDR1 SGDLS, CDR2 YYNGEE. Trimming stripped 1 base from V and 1 base from J, with 5 bases between. The CDR3 nucleotides read TGTGCCAGCAGCGTATCAGTGAACACCGGGGAGCTGTTTTTT. Amino acid sequence: CASSVSVNTGELFF.

The CDR3 DNA sequence: TGTGCCAGCAGCTTAGGACAGGGTTTAGAGACCCAGTACTTC. This translates into CASSLGQGLETQYF. V usage is TRBV13 and J usage is TRBJ2-5, with TRBD1 as a possible D gene (6 bases). The CDR3 length is 14 residues. V was pared by 0 bases and J by 4 bases, with 9 bases between. CDR1 and CDR2 (germline): PRHDT, FYEKMQ (reference sequence).

The chain uses TRBV6-5 and TRBJ2-3; D gene ambiguous. V was shortened by 0 bases and J by 2 bases, with 6 bases between the two germline ends. The CDR3 covers 14 residues. Germline V gene data show CDR1 as MNHEY and CDR2 as SVGAGI. In nucleotides, the CDR3 is TGTGCCAGCAGTTACTCCCGAGACACAGATACGCAGTATTTT. As protein: CASSYSRDTDTQYF.

J is TRBJ1-2 and V is TRBV5-1; TRBD1 matches at 12 bases. The ends lost 2 bases at V and 12 bases at J; junction bases unmatched: 14. This CDR3 region has 16 residues. Germline CDR1 and CDR2: SGHRS and YFSETQ. The CDR3 spells CASSFVPGQGAGDDTF. CDR3 DNA: TGCGCCAGCAGCTTTGTCCCGGGACAGGGGGCCGGTGATGACACCTTC.